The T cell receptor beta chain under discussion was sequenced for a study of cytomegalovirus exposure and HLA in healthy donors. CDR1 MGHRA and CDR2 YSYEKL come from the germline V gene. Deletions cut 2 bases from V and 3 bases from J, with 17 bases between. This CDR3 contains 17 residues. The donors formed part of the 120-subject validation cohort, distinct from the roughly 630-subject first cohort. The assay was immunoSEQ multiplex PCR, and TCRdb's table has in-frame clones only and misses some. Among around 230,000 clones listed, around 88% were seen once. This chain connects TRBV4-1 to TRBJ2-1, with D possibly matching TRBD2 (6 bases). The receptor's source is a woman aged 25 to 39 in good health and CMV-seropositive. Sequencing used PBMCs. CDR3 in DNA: TGCGCCAGCAGCCAACAATCGATTAGCGGCAGCTACAATGAGCAGTTCTTC. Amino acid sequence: CASSQQSISGSYNEQFF.